A single sample gave rise to the 24 T cell receptor beta chains below, sequenced in a study of blood T cell repertoires in COVID-19 (dated by TCRdb to 2019 to 2021). The library was made by the immunoSEQ multiplex PCR assay. This immuneACCESS table, as held by TCRdb, lists in-frame sequences with V and J called but not all clones. Of the missing ones, under half trace to an unresolved V gene in checked studies; the others have no known cause. Within this sample are about 300,000 clones, with around nine tenths of them counted one time only. Roughly 1.9% of the sample goes to the ten largest clones. The sample was peripheral blood. The receptors were gathered from a woman between 25 and 40 years old with COVID-19, enrolled during active disease.

The chain joins TRBV2 to TRBJ1-2; D ambiguous. The CDR3 has 15 residues. V was trimmed by 2 bases and J by 0 bases, leaving 10 bases between them. CDR1 SNHLY and CDR2 FYNNEI come from the germline V gene. The CDR3 protein is CASSEIPEANYGYTF. For the CDR3, the DNA is TGTGCCAGCAGTGAAATTCCAGAAGCTAACTATGGCTACACCTTC.

V gene TRBV7-8 combines with J gene TRBJ1-4, with D maybe TRBD1 (5 bases). From germline, CDR1 is SGHVS and CDR2 FQNEAQ. This CDR3 region has 18 residues. V was shortened by 4 bases and J by 6 bases, with 24 bases between the two germline ends. DNA for the CDR3: TGTGCCAGCAGCTCCTCCCGGCGCCGGGGGGGAAGAGATGAAAAACTGTTTTTT. This gives the protein CASSSSRRRGGRDEKLFF. Filled out from reference TRBV7-8 and TRBJ1-4, the complete variable domain reads GAGVSQSPRYKVAKRGQDVALRCDPISGHVSLFWYQQALGQGPEFLTYFQNEAQLDKSGLPSDRFFAERPEGSVSTLKIQRTQQEDSAVYLCASSSSRRRGGRDEKLFFGSGTQLSVL.

The J gene is TRBJ2-3, the V gene TRBV7-2; TRBD2 matches at 12 bases. The CDR3 totals 18 residues. Germline V gene data show CDR1 as SGHTA and CDR2 as FQGNSA. With 4 bases clipped from V and 2 bases from J, the junction kept 10 bases outside the gene matches. The CDR3 protein is CASSSPGLAGLVTDTQYF. Written as DNA, the CDR3 is TGTGCCAGCAGCTCTCCGGGACTAGCGGGCCTAGTCACAGATACGCAGTATTTT.

The table lists this clone with a count of one. The V and J genes are TRBV29-1 and TRBJ2-2; D might be TRBD1 (6 bases). Germline CDR1 SQVTM, CDR2 ANQGSEA. This CDR3 region has 13 residues. Trimming removed 7 bases at V and 0 bases at J, with 9 bases between. The CDR3 DNA reads TGCAGCGCTTGGACAGCGAACACCGGGGAGCTGTTTTTT. It is translated as CSAWTANTGELFF.

The V and J genes are TRBV4-1 and TRBJ2-7; 9 bases are shared with TRBD1. V lost 3 bases and J lost 9; bases outside the gene matches: 3. CDR3 length equals 12 residues. The germline gives CDR1 MGHRA, CDR2 YSYEKL. CDR3 sequence reads: CASSQTGGRQYF. CDR3 nucleotides: TGCGCCAGCAGCCAGACAGGGGGGCGGCAGTACTTC.

This clone was found a few times. The gene calls are TRBV29-1 and TRBJ1-1; D is unresolved. In germline, CDR1 is SQVTM, CDR2 ANQGSEA. This CDR3 contains 12 residues. Trimming took off 6 bases at V and 7 bases at J, with 15 bases between the two ends. The CDR3, as DNA: TGCAGCGTAACGACGGGGATCGATGAAGCTTTCTTT. Translation: CSVTTGIDEAFF.

The rearrangement joins TRBV10-3 to TRBJ2-1, with 8 bases matching TRBD2. CDR1 and CDR2 (germline): ENHRY, SYGVKD. The J segment lost 9 bases and the V segment lost 3 bases, leaving 7 bases of the junction unmatched. The CDR3 covers 14 residues. CDR3 sequence (DNA): TGTGCCATCAGTGAAGCGGGGGCCTTCGGTGAGCAGTTCTTC. As protein: CAISEAGAFGEQFF.

This chain connects TRBV4-2 to TRBJ1-3, with unresolved D. The CDR3 runs to 15 residues. Trimming shortened V by 1 base and J by 4 bases, and 11 bases separated the two germline ends. Germline CDR1 LGHNA, CDR2 YNFKEQ. DNA for the CDR3: TGTGCCAGCAGCCAAGGAATCTACCCAGGAAACACCATATATTTT. Encoded protein: CASSQGIYPGNTIYF.

The chain employs TRBV6-5 and TRBJ1-5, with a tentative D call TRBD1 (6 bases). CDR1 is MNHEY, CDR2 SVGAGI, per germline. CDR3 size: 13 residues. Trimming cost V 5 bases and J 4 bases, with 9 bases left between them. The DNA of the CDR3 is TGTGCCAGCAGTACGGGACATAATCAGCCCCAGCATTTT. This translates into CASSTGHNQPQHF.

The V and J genes are TRBV11-3 and TRBJ1-2; TRBD1 matches at 8 bases. This CDR3 has 13 amino acids. The germline gives CDR1 SGHNT, CDR2 YENEEA. With V trimmed by 4 bases and J by 6 bases, 4 bases remained unmatched. The CDR3 DNA is TGTGCCAGCAGCTCGACAGGGGTGGATGGCTACACCTTC. Amino acid sequence: CASSSTGVDGYTF. Full variable domain (remainder filled in from reference TRBV11-3 and TRBJ1-2): EAGVVQSPRYKIIEKKQPVAFWCNPISGHNTLYWYLQNLGQGPELLIRYENEEAVDDSQLPKDRFSAERLKGVDSTLKIQPAELGDSAVYLCASSSTGVDGYTFGSGTRLTVV.

The V and J genes are TRBV7-3 and TRBJ1-1; no reliable D call. CDR3 length: 14 residues. Germline CDR1 and CDR2: SGHTA and FQGTGA. Deletions cut 0 bases from V and 1 base from J, with 6 bases between. The CDR3 region has the DNA TGTGCCAGCAGCTTAACCTCCGGGAACACTGAAGCTTTCTTT. Translation: CASSLTSGNTEAFF.

The V and J genes are TRBV3-1 (or the pseudogene TRBV3-2) and TRBJ1-2, with D tentatively TRBD1 (5 bases). V lost 0 bases and J 5 bases, leaving 13 bases between the germline ends. The germline V gene encodes CDR1 LGHDT and CDR2 YNNKEL (reference sequence). This CDR3 is 15 amino acids long. The CDR3 sequence: CASSQDKGAIYGYTF. The CDR3 region has the DNA TGTGCCAGCAGCCAAGATAAAGGGGCCATTTATGGCTACACCTTC.

This clone has only one observation. This rearrangement joins TRBV4-3 to TRBJ2-7, with D perhaps TRBD2 (6 bases). Trimming shortened V by 5 bases and J by 2 bases, and 16 bases separated the two germline ends. The CDR3 is 15 residues long. CDR1 and CDR2 from the germline V gene are LGHNA and YSLEER. In nucleotides, the CDR3 is TGCGCCAGCAGCTCTCTTTTAGCGGCGACCTACGAGCAGTACTTC. Protein sequence: CASSSLLAATYEQYF.

This rearrangement joins TRBV10-3 to TRBJ2-2; possibly TRBD1 for D (6 bases). V was shortened by 4 bases and J by 0 bases, with 15 bases between the two germline ends. Germline V gene sequence: CDR1 ENHRY, CDR2 SYGVKD. The CDR3 contains 17 residues. DNA of the CDR3: TGTGCCATCAGTGCGGGACACTTACTTTCGAACACCGGGGAGCTGTTTTTT. Amino acids: CAISAGHLLSNTGELFF.

This clone was seen a handful of times. The V call is TRBV5-6, the J call TRBJ1-6; 8 positions agree with TRBD1. CDR3 size: 18 residues. Unmatched junction bases numbered 14, after V lost 4 bases and J lost 5 bases. Germline V gene lookup returns CDR1 SGHDT and CDR2 YYEEEE. Here the CDR3 reads CASSLILAGTGDNSPLHF. The CDR3 DNA follows: TGTGCCAGCAGCCTTATACTAGCCGGGACAGGCGATAATTCACCCCTCCACTTT.

CDR3 DNA: TGTGCCAGCAGAGAGTGGAGGGATTCTGGAAACACCATATATTTT. It is translated as CASREWRDSGNTIYF. The chain joins TRBV11-2 to TRBJ1-3, with D unresolved. The V gene's germline CDR1 is SGHAT and CDR2 FQNNGV. This CDR3 contains 15 residues. Deletions cut 6 bases from V and 1 base from J, with 13 bases between.

This sequence joins TRBV6-5 and TRBJ1-2; D is unclear. Germline CDR1 MNHEY, CDR2 SVGAGI. Trimming shortened V by 10 bases and J by 4 bases, and 19 bases separated the two germline ends. The CDR3 length is 14 residues. This chain's CDR3 is CAKVKLRVTYGYTF. DNA for the CDR3: TGTGCCAAAGTCAAATTGAGGGTCACCTATGGCTACACCTTC.

The V call is TRBV5-1, the J call TRBJ1-1; 7 nucleotides match TRBD1. The CDR3 extends over 11 amino acids. V lost 5 bases, J lost 9 bases, and 4 bases stayed unmatched. Germline CDR1 reads SGHRS; CDR2 reads YFSETQ. CDR3 in DNA: TGCGCCAGCAGGAGACAGGGAAAAGCTTTCTTT. Translated: CASRRQGKAFF.

V gene TRBV7-8 combines with J gene TRBJ2-7; 9 bases are shared with TRBD1. Germline CDR1 SGHVS, CDR2 FQNEAQ. The CDR3 has 15 residues. Trimming took 5 bases from V and 1 from J; bases not matched to a gene: 6. CDR3 in amino acids: CASSLDRGSSYEQYV. Here the CDR3 DNA reads TGTGCCAGCAGCCTTGACAGGGGGTCGTCCTACGAGCAGTACGTC.

This chain connects TRBV9 to TRBJ2-1, with D perhaps matching TRBD2 (6 bases). V shed 4 bases and J shed 8 bases, with 22 bases lying between them. CDR3 length equals 16 residues. CDR1 SGDLS and CDR2 YYNGEE come from the germline V gene. In DNA form, the CDR3 reads TGTGCCAGCAGCCGGATCGGGGGAGCGTCCGGGGATGAGCAGTTCTTC. Protein sequence: CASSRIGGASGDEQFF. The variable domain in full, with the rest retrieved from reference TRBV9 and TRBJ2-1, is DSGVTQTPKHLITATGQRVTLRCSPRSGDLSVYWYQQSLDQGLQFLIQYYNGEERAKGNILERFSAQQFPDLHSELNLSSLELGDSALYFCASSRIGGASGDEQFFGPGTRLTVL.

The table lists this clone with a count of one. This rearrangement joins TRBV19 to TRBJ1-1; 10 bases are a match to TRBD1. The length of the CDR3 is 14 residues. CDR1 and CDR2 from the germline V gene are LNHDA and SQIVND (reference sequence). The V and J ends lost 4 bases and 6 bases, in that order; junction bases with no gene match: 5. The CDR3 protein is CASSRRQGAAEAFF. CDR3 DNA sequence: TGTGCCAGTAGTAGGAGACAGGGGGCGGCTGAAGCTTTCTTT.

A remark on this clone: Other nucleotide sequences from this sample produce the same CDR3. This rearrangement joins TRBV5-1 to TRBJ1-4, with a weak D call TRBD1 (5 bases). CDR3 length: 14 residues. Looked up from germline, CDR1 is SGHRS and CDR2 is YFSETQ. V lost 5 bases and J lost 0, with 8 bases in between. Here the CDR3 DNA reads TGCGCCAGCAGTTTAGGGGCAACTAATGAAAAACTGTTTTTT. Translation gives CASSLGATNEKLFF.

This chain links TRBV14 with TRBJ1-1; 7 bases map to TRBD1. The germline gives CDR1 SGHDN, CDR2 FVKESK. This CDR3 spans 15 amino acids. With V trimmed by 3 bases and J by 4 bases, 8 bases remained unmatched. This chain's CDR3 is CASSQLGTAGTEAFF. The CDR3 nucleotides are TGTGCCAGCAGCCAGCTAGGGACAGCGGGCACTGAAGCTTTCTTT.

This chain links TRBV7-9 with TRBJ1-4, with D maybe TRBD1 (5 bases). The CDR3 length is 13 residues. V was trimmed by 5 bases and J by 4 bases, leaving 8 bases between them. Germline CDR1 and CDR2: SEHNR and FQNEAQ (reference sequence). CDR3 coding DNA: TGTGCCAGCAGCCGACAGAGTAATGAAAAACTGTTTTTT. Protein: CASSRQSNEKLFF.